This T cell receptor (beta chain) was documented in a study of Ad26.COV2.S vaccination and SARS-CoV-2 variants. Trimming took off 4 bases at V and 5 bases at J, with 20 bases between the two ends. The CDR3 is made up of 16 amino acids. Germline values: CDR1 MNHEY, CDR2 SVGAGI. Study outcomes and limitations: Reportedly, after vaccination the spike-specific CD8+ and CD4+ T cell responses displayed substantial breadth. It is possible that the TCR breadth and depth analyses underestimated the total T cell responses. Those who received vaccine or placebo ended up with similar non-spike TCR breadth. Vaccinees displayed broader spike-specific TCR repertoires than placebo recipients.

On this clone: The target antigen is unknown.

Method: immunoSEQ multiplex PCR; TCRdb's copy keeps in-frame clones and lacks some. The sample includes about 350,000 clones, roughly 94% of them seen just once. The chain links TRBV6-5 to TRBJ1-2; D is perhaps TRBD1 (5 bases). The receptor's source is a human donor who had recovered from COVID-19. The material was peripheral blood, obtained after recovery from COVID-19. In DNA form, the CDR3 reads TGTGCCAGCAGTTCCGCAGGGAGGGCGGTTTGGTATGGCTACACCTTC. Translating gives CASSSAGRAVWYGYTF.